Below, 25 T cell receptor beta chains from the same sample are listed, as sequenced in a study of tumour-infiltrating T cells in Burkitt lymphoma. Sequencing used immunoSEQ multiplex PCR; TCRdb keeps in-frame clones, though not all of them. The repertoire holds around 14,000 clones, with around 80% as singletons. The sequenced sample was tumor tissue. These receptors were obtained from a human donor with diffuse large B-cell lymphoma.

The genes are TRBV6-5 and TRBJ2-1, with D uncertain. The germline gives CDR1 MNHEY, CDR2 SVGAGI. Deletions cut 7 bases from V and 4 bases from J, with 11 bases between. The CDR3 runs to 13 residues. The CDR3 is CASTSGFYNEQFF. The CDR3, as DNA: TGTGCCAGCACTTCTGGATTTTACAATGAGCAGTTCTTC.

The genes are TRBV28 and TRBJ2-5; 13 bases align to TRBD2. CDR1 and CDR2 from the germline V gene are MDHEN and SYDVKM. The CDR3 is 13 amino acids. V lost 7 bases to trimming and J lost 10 bases; unmatched junction nucleotides: 6. The CDR3: CASTPGLAGVQYF. The CDR3 DNA reads TGTGCCAGCACCCCTGGACTAGCGGGAGTCCAGTACTTC.

J is TRBJ1-5 and V is TRBV27, with D unresolved. Germline values: CDR1 MNHEY, CDR2 SMNVEV (reference sequence). Trimming stripped 1 base from V and 3 bases from J, with 16 bases between. The CDR3 length is 17 residues. CDR3 residues: CASSLYSGPTVNQPQHF. The CDR3, as DNA: TGTGCCAGCAGTTTATATTCAGGCCCCACGGTCAATCAGCCCCAGCATTTT.

This rearrangement joins TRBV7-6 to TRBJ2-1, with a tentative D call TRBD1 (5 bases). Germline-derived CDR1 and CDR2 are SGHVS and FNYEAQ. CDR3 length equals 15 residues. Trimming removed 1 base at V and 9 bases at J, with 16 bases between. CDR3 coding DNA: TGTGCCAGCAGCTTAGTACTCGGCAGGGTGGTTGAGCAGTTCTTC. Protein product: CASSLVLGRVVEQFF. The entire variable domain, with the rest obtained from reference TRBV7-6 and TRBJ2-1, is as follows: GAGVSQSPRYKVTKRGQDVALRCDPISGHVSLYWYRQALGQGPEFLTYFNYEAQQDKSGLPNDRFSAERPEGSISTLTIQRTEQRDSAMYRCASSLVLGRVVEQFFGPGTRLTVL.

This clone is labeled medium-sized. The chain carries TRBV2 and TRBJ1-2; TRBD1 is a possible D gene (5 bases). V was cut by 4 bases and J by 4 bases, with 10 bases left in between. The CDR3 extends over 13 amino acids. Looked up from germline, CDR1 is SNHLY and CDR2 is FYNNEI. CDR3 amino acids: CASSGQRTYGYTF. As DNA, the CDR3 is TGTGCCAGCAGTGGACAGAGAACCTATGGCTACACCTTC.

The chain links TRBV4-1 to TRBJ2-2, with D perhaps TRBD2 (5 bases). Per germline, CDR1 MGHRA and CDR2 YSYEKL. Trimming removed 1 base at V and 7 bases at J, with 22 bases between. The CDR3 covers 18 residues. CDR3 region: CASSQAPFTRGTIGELFF. CDR3 nucleotide sequence: TGCGCCAGCAGCCAAGCCCCCTTTACACGGGGAACAATCGGGGAGCTGTTTTTT.

The chain is built from TRBV2 and TRBJ2-2; 9 bases line up with TRBD2. Germline V gene sequence: CDR1 SNHLY, CDR2 FYNNEI. The V and J ends lost 8 bases and 6 bases, in that order; junction bases with no gene match: 13. CDR3 size: 16 residues. The CDR3 here is CASGGVAGVISGELFF. Written as DNA, the CDR3 is TGTGCCAGCGGGGGGGTAGCGGGAGTCATATCCGGGGAGCTGTTTTTT.

V usage is TRBV7-9 and J usage is TRBJ1-1; 9 bases agree with TRBD1. The CDR3 extends over 13 amino acids. J lost 1 base, V lost 9 bases, and 3 bases had no gene match. The germline gives CDR1 SEHNR, CDR2 FQNEAQ (reference sequence). The CDR3 loop reads CASLGQGNTEAFF. CDR3 nucleotides: TGTGCCAGTCTGGGACAGGGGAACACTGAAGCTTTCTTT.

The chain links TRBV5-1 to TRBJ1-1; D not resolved. This CDR3 is 13 amino acids long. Trimming removed 0 bases from V and 1 base from J, with 4 bases in between. Germline V lookup: CDR1 SGHRS, CDR2 YFSETQ. The CDR3 protein is CASSLAENTEAFF. DNA for the CDR3: TGCGCCAGCAGCTTGGCCGAGAACACTGAAGCTTTCTTT.

The chain combines TRBV28 with TRBJ2-2, with D unclear. V was pared by 8 bases and J by 2 bases, with 15 bases between. The CDR3 totals 15 residues. Germline-derived CDR1 and CDR2 are MDHEN and SYDVKM. CDR3 nucleotides: TGTGCCAGCCGACCCCTCATCGGTAACACCGGGGAGCTGTTTTTT. It translates to CASRPLIGNTGELFF.

This sequence joins TRBV9 and TRBJ2-1; 13 nucleotides match TRBD2. This CDR3 is built from 16 residues. V lost 2 bases, J lost 5 bases, and 4 bases stayed unmatched. The germline V gene has CDR1 SGDLS and CDR2 YYNGEE. The CDR3 nucleotides read TGTGCCAGCAGCGTCGGACTAGCGGGAGCTAACAATGAGCAGTTCTTC. Translated, it gives CASSVGLAGANNEQFF.

This clone appeared a few times. The same CDR3 also results from other DNA sequences found in this sample. The V and J genes are TRBV4-1 and TRBJ2-1, with a weak D call TRBD2 (5 bases). V dropped 0 bases and J dropped 0 bases, with 9 bases sitting between them. This CDR3 is built from 16 residues. The germline CDR1 and CDR2 sequences are MGHRA and YSYEKL. The DNA of the CDR3 is TGCGCCAGCAGCCAAGAGACGGGGAGCTCCTACAATGAGCAGTTCTTC. Translation: CASSQETGSSYNEQFF.

The rearrangement links TRBV4-1 to TRBJ2-2; 16 bases align to TRBD2. The CDR3 has 19 residues. In germline, CDR1 is MGHRA, CDR2 YSYEKL. Trimming took 3 bases from V and 4 from J; bases not matched to a gene: 8. The CDR3 protein is CASSHEGTSGRAGTGELFF. In DNA form, the CDR3 reads TGCGCCAGCAGCCACGAAGGGACTAGCGGGAGGGCAGGCACCGGGGAGCTGTTTTTT.

The chain is built from TRBV19 and TRBJ1-1; D remains unclear. The CDR3 spans 13 residues. V lost 7 bases and J lost 1, with 10 bases in between. Per germline, CDR1 LNHDA and CDR2 SQIVND (reference sequence). CDR3 protein: CASTFGPNTEAFF. DNA for the CDR3: TGTGCCAGTACCTTTGGCCCGAACACTGAAGCTTTCTTT.

This clone appeared once. This chain uses TRBV19 with TRBJ2-5; 12 bases line up with TRBD2. The CDR3 sequence is 15 residues long. Germline trimming cut 5 bases from V and 7 bases from J; bases unmatched to any gene: 8. The germline CDR1 and CDR2 sequences are LNHDA and SQIVND (reference sequence). The CDR3 reads CASSPLTSGGGTQYF. The CDR3 region has the DNA TGTGCCAGTAGTCCCCTGACTAGCGGGGGCGGGACCCAGTACTTC.

The genes are TRBV29-1 and TRBJ2-7; 7 bases are shared with TRBD2. This CDR3 has 14 residues. With V trimmed by 7 bases and J by 6 bases, 15 bases remained unmatched. CDR1 is SQVTM and CDR2 is ANQGSEA in the germline V gene. The chain's CDR3 is CSAIGHGGFGEQYF. The DNA for the CDR3 is TGCAGCGCTATAGGCCACGGGGGGTTCGGCGAGCAGTACTTC.

This clone was detected only a few times. The chain carries TRBV7-2 and TRBJ2-1; 11 bases are shared with TRBD2. This CDR3 region has 19 residues. V lost 5 bases to trimming and J lost 8 bases; unmatched junction nucleotides: 20. Germline CDR1 reads SGHTA; CDR2 reads FQGNSA. DNA for the CDR3: TGTGCCAGCAGCCTCCTGGACAGGAAACTAGCGGGAGCGTTGGATGAGCAGTTCTTC. This encodes CASSLLDRKLAGALDEQFF.

A remark on this clone: A much bigger clone sits one base away, suggesting this may be a read error. Other DNA sequences in the same sample also yield this CDR3. V and J are TRBV2 and TRBJ2-3; 11 bases align to TRBD2. This CDR3 has 16 amino acids. The germline V gene has CDR1 SNHLY and CDR2 FYNNEI. DNA for the CDR3: TGTGCTAGCAGTGCTAGCGGGGGGAGGACAGCGGATACGCAGTATTTT. It codes for CASSASGGRTADTQYF.

This clone occurred once. The chain is built from TRBV9 and TRBJ2-2, with unresolved D. The CDR3 is 13 amino acids. Germline values: CDR1 SGDLS, CDR2 YYNGEE. The V end was cut by 4 bases, the J end by 6 bases, with 10 bases between. The DNA of the CDR3 is TGTGCCAGCAGCCTGGTCTCAGCCGGGGAGCTGTTTTTT. This translates into CASSLVSAGELFF.

V gene TRBV7-8 combines with J gene TRBJ2-1; 7 bases map to TRBD2. V was clipped by 3 bases and J by 0 bases; unmatched bases: 8. CDR1 and CDR2 (germline): SGHVS, FQNEAQ. CDR3 length: 17 amino acids. The CDR3 DNA sequence: TGTGCCAGCAGCTTTCCTGTAGCGGGTAGCTCCTACAATGAGCAGTTCTTC. Amino acid sequence: CASSFPVAGSSYNEQFF.

The rearrangement uses TRBV28 and TRBJ1-1; D is unresolved. CDR1 is MDHEN, CDR2 SYDVKM, per germline. The V gene lost 6 bases and the J gene lost 0 bases, with 8 bases spanning the gap. This CDR3 contains 13 residues. The CDR3 reads CASSDGMNTEAFF. The CDR3 nucleotides are TGTGCCAGCAGCGACGGAATGAACACTGAAGCTTTCTTT.

This chain connects TRBV6-6 to TRBJ2-4; 14 nucleotides align to TRBD2. V shed 6 bases, J shed 8 bases, and the junction held 3 bases outside the gene matches. Germline CDR1 MNHNY, CDR2 SVGAGI (reference sequence). The CDR3 sequence is 14 residues long. The CDR3 DNA reads as TGTGCCAGCAGCCGGGGACTAGCGGGAGACATTCAGTACTTC. Translating gives CASSRGLAGDIQYF.

The gene calls are TRBV7-8 and TRBJ1-4, with a possible D match to TRBD1 (6 bases). V dropped 1 base and J dropped 4 bases, with 7 bases sitting between them. Germline-derived CDR1 and CDR2 are SGHVS and FQNEAQ. This CDR3 region has 14 residues. CDR3 in amino acids: CASSLEGDNEKLFF. The CDR3 bases are TGTGCCAGCAGCTTAGAGGGGGATAATGAAAAACTGTTTTTT.

This clone was detected a few times. CDR3 DNA sequence: TGTGCCAGCACTACAGCGGCGGGAGATACGCAGTATTTT. This gives the protein CASTTAAGDTQYF. The chain joins TRBV6-6 to TRBJ2-3, with D possibly matching TRBD2 (5 bases). V shed 7 bases and J shed 5 bases, with 13 bases lying between them. The germline V gene has CDR1 MNHNY and CDR2 SVGAGI (reference sequence). The CDR3 is 13 amino acids.

The chain is built from TRBV27 and TRBJ1-4, with D maybe TRBD1 (5 bases). The germline gives CDR1 MNHEY, CDR2 SMNVEV (reference sequence). V gave up 2 bases and J gave up 10 bases, with 14 bases separating them. The CDR3 covers 14 residues. The CDR3 sequence is CASSLAGRGGKLFF. The DNA for the CDR3 is TGTGCCAGCAGTTTAGCAGGGCGTGGGGGAAAACTGTTTTTT. Combining the CDR3 with reference TRBV27 and TRBJ1-4 gives the whole variable domain EAQVTQNPRYLITVTGKKLTVTCSQNMNHEYMSWYRQDPGLGLRQIYYSMNVEVTDKGDVPEGYKVSRKEKRNFPLILESPSPNQTSLYFCASSLAGRGGKLFFGSGTQLSVL.